These T cell receptor beta chains were read from a single sample in a study of blood T cell repertoires in COVID-19. Sequencing used immunoSEQ multiplex PCR; TCRdb keeps in-frame clones, though not all of them. Of approximately 98,000 clones in the sample, approximately 81% are singletons; the top ten hold approximately 12%. Specimen: peripheral blood. The origin of the receptors is a woman at least 80 years old with acute or convalescent COVID-19. The CDR3 runs from the conserved cysteine through the conserved F or W. Fields, in order: J gene, V gene, clone size, D gene, CDR3 protein, CDR3 DNA. D genes are given only for firm matches. Size tells how often a clone was seen (once, few, many) or the class of an expanded clone, and some rows leave it out.

j_call: TRBJ2-2
v_call: TRBV6-6
clone_size: .
d_call: .
cdr3_aa: CASSSIANTGELFF
cdr3_nt: TGTGCCAGCAGTTCTATCGCGAACACCGGGGAGCTGTTTTTT

j_call: TRBJ1-1
v_call: TRBV6-4
clone_size: .
d_call: TRBD1
cdr3_aa: CASRSTWTGDNTEAFF
cdr3_nt: TGTGCCAGCAGAAGCACCTGGACAGGGGATAACACTGAAGCTTTCTTT

j_call: TRBJ1-2
v_call: TRBV7-2
clone_size: .
d_call: .
cdr3_aa: CASSLGVNYGYTF
cdr3_nt: TGTGCCAGCAGCTTAGGAGTTAACTATGGCTACACCTTC

j_call: TRBJ1-5
v_call: TRBV19
clone_size: .
d_call: TRBD1
cdr3_aa: CASGNRDRVNQPQHF
cdr3_nt: TGTGCCAGCGGGAACCGGGACAGGGTTAATCAGCCCCAGCATTTT

j_call: TRBJ1-1
v_call: TRBV27
clone_size: .
d_call: .
cdr3_aa: CASSSRLTVRNTEAFF
cdr3_nt: TGTGCCAGCAGTAGCCGCCTAACAGTTCGGAACACTGAAGCTTTCTTT

j_call: TRBJ2-3
v_call: TRBV5-4
clone_size: .
d_call: .
cdr3_aa: CASSLADYTDTQYF
cdr3_nt: TGTGCCAGCAGCTTGGCTGACTACACAGATACGCAGTATTTT

j_call: TRBJ1-6
v_call: TRBV2
clone_size: few
d_call: .
cdr3_aa: CAGADSLGALHF
cdr3_nt: TGTGCCGGGGCGGACAGCCTTGGGGCCCTCCACTTT

j_call: TRBJ2-7
v_call: TRBV18
clone_size: .
d_call: .
cdr3_aa: CASSPTPVGGEQYF
cdr3_nt: TGTGCCAGCTCACCGACCCCTGTAGGCGGCGAGCAGTACTTC

j_call: TRBJ1-6
v_call: TRBV7-9
clone_size: .
d_call: TRBD1
cdr3_aa: CASSIVTGDSPLHF
cdr3_nt: TGTGCCAGCAGCATCGTAACAGGGGATTCACCCCTCCACTTT

j_call: TRBJ2-5
v_call: TRBV6-1
clone_size: .
d_call: TRBD1
cdr3_aa: CASSEANRDRRGETQYF
cdr3_nt: TGTGCCAGCAGTGAAGCGAACCGGGACAGGAGGGGAGAGACCCAGTACTTC

j_call: TRBJ1-6
v_call: TRBV6-4
clone_size: .
d_call: .
cdr3_aa: CASSAVGGSPLHF
cdr3_nt: TGTGCCAGCAGCGCGGTAGGAGGATCACCCCTCCACTTT

j_call: TRBJ1-2
v_call: TRBV28
clone_size: .
d_call: .
cdr3_aa: CATSLPPRGSDGYTF
cdr3_nt: TGTGCCACCAGTTTGCCCCCTAGGGGGAGCGATGGCTACACCTTC

j_call: TRBJ1-2
v_call: TRBV5-1
clone_size: .
d_call: TRBD1
cdr3_aa: CASSPGQGLGYGYTF
cdr3_nt: TGCGCCAGCAGCCCAGGACAGGGGTTAGGCTATGGCTACACCTTC

j_call: TRBJ1-4
v_call: TRBV11-2
clone_size: few
d_call: .
cdr3_aa: CASSLSDRTNEKLFF
cdr3_nt: TGTGCCAGCAGCTTATCAGACAGGACAAATGAAAAACTGTTTTTT

j_call: TRBJ2-4
v_call: TRBV4-2
clone_size: .
d_call: .
cdr3_aa: CASSQAGVGKNIQYF
cdr3_nt: TGTGCCAGCAGCCAAGCAGGGGTGGGCAAAAACATTCAGTACTTC

j_call: TRBJ1-2
v_call: TRBV6-2/TRBV6-3
clone_size: .
d_call: TRBD1
cdr3_aa: CASSLPDRADYGYTF
cdr3_nt: TGTGCCAGCAGCCTCCCGGACAGGGCTGACTATGGCTACACCTTC

j_call: TRBJ1-3
v_call: TRBV6-2/TRBV6-3
clone_size: .
d_call: .
cdr3_aa: CASSYGQTSSGNTIYF
cdr3_nt: TGTGCCAGCAGTTACGGACAGACTTCCTCTGGAAACACCATATATTTT

j_call: TRBJ1-2
v_call: TRBV6-6
clone_size: .
d_call: .
cdr3_aa: CASSAGASPYGYTF
cdr3_nt: TGTGCCAGCTCGGCGGGGGCCAGCCCCTATGGCTACACCTTC

j_call: TRBJ2-5
v_call: TRBV11-2
clone_size: once
d_call: .
cdr3_aa: CASSPNPGALETQYF
cdr3_nt: TGTGCCAGCAGTCCAAATCCAGGGGCCTTAGAGACCCAGTACTTC

j_call: TRBJ1-3
v_call: TRBV10-3
clone_size: .
d_call: .
cdr3_aa: CAISEKAGSGNTIYF
cdr3_nt: TGTGCCATCAGTGAAAAGGCGGGCTCTGGAAACACCATATATTTT

j_call: TRBJ1-3
v_call: TRBV6-5
clone_size: .
d_call: .
cdr3_aa: CASGASGGGNTIYF
cdr3_nt: TGTGCCAGCGGGGCCTCCGGGGGTGGAAACACCATATATTTT

j_call: TRBJ2-3
v_call: TRBV13
clone_size: once
d_call: TRBD2
cdr3_aa: CASSLGLSGGSTDTQYF
cdr3_nt: TGTGCCAGCAGCTTAGGCCTCAGCGGGGGGTCCACAGATACGCAGTATTTT